One sample yielded the 25 T cell receptor beta chains listed below, sequenced in a study of blood T cell repertoires in COVID-19. This table comes from immunoSEQ multiplex PCR, and its TCRdb copy is limited to in-frame clones, with some not included. The sample lists 90,000 to 150,000 clones, 65% to 90% occurring once. The sample comprised peripheral blood. These receptors originate from an older man with acute or convalescent COVID-19.

This chain links TRBV10-1 with TRBJ1-6; 7 nucleotides match TRBD1. The germline gives CDR1 WNHNN, CDR2 SYGVQD (reference sequence). This CDR3 is built from 14 residues. The ends lost 4 bases at V and 8 bases at J; junction bases unmatched: 5. The CDR3 region has the DNA TGCGCCAGCAGTGGGGGTACAGGGGATTCACCCCTCCACTTT. It specifies CASSGGTGDSPLHF.

This sequence joins TRBV11-1 and TRBJ1-3, with D tentatively TRBD1 (6 bases). Germline values: CDR1 SGHAT, CDR2 FQDESV (reference sequence). V was pared by 5 bases and J by 1 base, with 9 bases between. CDR3 length: 14 amino acids. The CDR3 spells CASSRTDSGNTIYF. The CDR3 DNA reads TGTGCCAGCAGCCGGACAGATTCTGGAAACACCATATATTTT.

V usage is TRBV24-1 and J usage is TRBJ2-1; 9 nucleotides align to TRBD1. This CDR3 is built from 15 residues. CDR1 and CDR2 (germline): KGHDR, SFDVKD. V was pared by 5 bases and J by 6 bases, with 7 bases of the junction left unmatched. The chain's CDR3 is CATSAWTGAGNEQFF. CDR3 nucleotides: TGTGCCACCAGTGCTTGGACAGGGGCGGGCAATGAGCAGTTCTTC.

J is TRBJ1-5 and V is TRBV10-3; 7 bases are shared with TRBD1. The V gene's germline CDR1 is ENHRY and CDR2 SYGVKD. V lost 2 bases to trimming and J lost 5 bases; unmatched junction nucleotides: 0. The CDR3 is 13 residues long. CDR3 DNA sequence: TGTGCCATCAGTGAGGACAGGGATCAGCCCCAGCATTTT. This sequence encodes CAISEDRDQPQHF.

The V and J genes are TRBV10-3 and TRBJ1-1, with 10 bases identical to TRBD1. This CDR3 region has 14 residues. V trimming: 4 bases; J trimming: 6 bases; junction bases outside the gene matches: 5. The germline V gene has CDR1 ENHRY and CDR2 SYGVKD. The CDR3 nucleotides are TGTGCCATCAGTGTGGACAGGGGGATGGCTGAAGCTTTCTTT. Its protein product is CAISVDRGMAEAFF.

V usage is TRBV7-2 and J usage is TRBJ2-2, with 16 bases matching TRBD2. The CDR3 spans 20 residues. Germline loops: CDR1 SGHTA, CDR2 FQGNSA. V dropped 0 bases and J dropped 4; count of bases not matched to a gene: 8. DNA of the CDR3: TGTGCCAGCAGCTTAGCCAGAGGGGGGACTAGCGGGAGGGCCACCGGGGAGCTGTTTTTT. Translation: CASSLARGGTSGRATGELFF.

This clone has just one count. This chain links TRBV7-2 with TRBJ2-2; no definite D call. V was pared by 0 bases and J by 13 bases, with 12 bases between. The CDR3 runs to 13 residues. Germline CDR1 SGHTA, CDR2 FQGNSA. The CDR3 region has the DNA TGTGCCAGCAGCTTAGCGCAAGTATCGGTGCTGTTTTTT. It specifies CASSLAQVSVLFF.

The gene calls are TRBV27 and TRBJ2-3; D might be TRBD2 (5 bases). The CDR3 extends over 16 amino acids. CDR1 is MNHEY and CDR2 is SMNVEV in the germline V gene (reference sequence). V was clipped by 4 bases and J by 2 bases, with 16 bases between them. CDR3 amino acids: CASSSHQGLATDTQYF. The CDR3 region has the DNA TGTGCCAGCAGTTCCCATCAAGGCCTAGCCACAGATACGCAGTATTTT.

The chain employs TRBV4-2 and TRBJ1-4, with 7 bases identical to TRBD1. Germline V gives CDR1 LGHNA, CDR2 YNFKEQ. The ends lost 2 bases at V and 0 bases at J; junction bases unmatched: 6. The CDR3 totals 17 residues. DNA of the CDR3: TGTGCCAGCAGCCAACCTCAGGGGGATGCAACTAATGAAAAACTGTTTTTT. The encoded protein is CASSQPQGDATNEKLFF.

The chain couples TRBV19 to TRBJ1-1; no firm D call. V lost 5 bases to trimming and J lost 1 base, with 14 bases between them. The germline V gene encodes CDR1 LNHDA and CDR2 SQIVND (reference sequence). CDR3 length: 15 amino acids. The CDR3 bases are TGTGCCAGTAGTTCCGGGATTTGGGGGAACACTGAAGCTTTCTTT. Its translation: CASSSGIWGNTEAFF.

The V gene is TRBV6-2 or TRBV6-3, the J gene TRBJ2-1, with 15 bases fitting TRBD2. J was trimmed by 2 bases and V by 5 bases; bases with no gene match: 4. The CDR3 contains 17 residues. CDR1 is MNHEY and CDR2 is SVGEGT in the germline V gene. CDR3 protein: CASSPWTSGRAYNEQFF. In DNA, the CDR3 is TGTGCCAGCAGTCCCTGGACTAGCGGGAGGGCCTACAATGAGCAGTTCTTC.

The chain carries TRBV5-1 and TRBJ2-2; 7 bases fit TRBD1. The germline CDR1 and CDR2 sequences are SGHRS and YFSETQ. V gave up 3 bases and J gave up 6 bases; unmatched junction bases: 5. The CDR3 spans 14 residues. The DNA for the CDR3 is TGCGCCAGCAGCTCGGGACAGTTTTCCGGGGAGCTGTTTTTT. This gives the protein CASSSGQFSGELFF.

The V and J genes are TRBV2 and TRBJ2-7; TRBD2 might be the D (6 bases). The germline CDR1 and CDR2 sequences are SNHLY and FYNNEI. The CDR3 covers 14 residues. V was trimmed by 5 bases and J by 4 bases, leaving 15 bases between them. The CDR3 sequence: CASSPEGGGYEQYF. The CDR3 DNA reads TGTGCCAGCAGTCCAGAGGGTGGAGGGTACGAGCAGTACTTC.

This clone came up once. The chain links TRBV3-1 (or the pseudogene TRBV3-2) to TRBJ2-1, with 12 bases that match TRBD2. The CDR3 spans 16 residues. J was trimmed by 9 bases and V by 4 bases; bases with no gene match: 10. CDR1 is LGHDT, CDR2 YNNKEL, per germline (reference sequence). CDR3 amino acids: CASSLVPTSGGSEQFF. The CDR3 DNA is TGTGCCAGCAGCCTTGTCCCGACTAGCGGGGGAAGTGAGCAGTTCTTC.

This rearrangement joins TRBV2 to TRBJ2-7; maybe TRBD1 (5 bases). The V end lost 3 bases, the J end lost 3 bases, and 9 bases lay between the germline ends. Germline V gene lookup returns CDR1 SNHLY and CDR2 FYNNEI. The CDR3 has 13 residues. For the CDR3, the DNA is TGTGCCAGCAGTGAGGGGCAGGTCTACGAGCAGTACTTC. Amino acids: CASSEGQVYEQYF.

About this clone: A junction boundary mismatches the germline segment, possibly from a read error. The V gene is TRBV5-1, the J gene TRBJ1-2; a possible D gene is TRBD1 (5 bases). CDR3 length: 14 residues. Germline V lookup: CDR1 SGHRS, CDR2 YFSETQ. In DNA form, the CDR3 reads TGCGCCAGCAGATTGGGCGGAGGGGACTATGGCTACACCTTC. This codes for CASRLGGGDYGYTF.

The gene calls are TRBV6-2 or TRBV6-3 and TRBJ1-1; D gene uncertain. This CDR3 has 16 amino acids. Germline V gene data show CDR1 as MNHEY and CDR2 as SVGEGT. V gave up 6 bases and J gave up 4 bases, with 21 bases separating them. The CDR3 reads CASSSGVGRRSTEAFF. CDR3 DNA: TGTGCCAGCAGCTCCGGGGTTGGACGGCGGAGCACTGAAGCTTTCTTT.

The chain is built from TRBV7-3 and TRBJ2-7; D possibly corresponds to TRBD2 (6 bases). Germline loops: CDR1 SGHTA, CDR2 FQGTGA. With 3 bases removed from V and 4 bases from J, the gap between germline ends came to 22 bases. The CDR3 totals 17 residues. In DNA, the CDR3 is TGTGCCAGCAGCTTGCCTCGTGGGACTCCCCGGCGGTACGAGCAGTACTTC. Protein product: CASSLPRGTPRRYEQYF.

This chain links TRBV27 with TRBJ2-2; TRBD2 matches 7 bases. The CDR3 is 17 amino acids. The germline gives CDR1 MNHEY, CDR2 SMNVEV (reference sequence). The V segment lost 0 bases and the J segment 0 bases; nucleotides outside the gene matches: 4. The CDR3 loop is CASSLSGGLTNTGELFF. Here the CDR3 DNA reads TGTGCCAGCAGTTTATCGGGGGGACTAACGAACACCGGGGAGCTGTTTTTT.

The chain's CDR3 is CASREGGLIYGYTF. The CDR3 DNA is TGTGCCAGCAGGGAGGGGGGACTAATCTATGGCTACACCTTC. The J gene is TRBJ1-2, the V gene TRBV6-5, with TRBD1 as a possible D gene (6 bases). Germline V gene sequence: CDR1 MNHEY, CDR2 SVGAGI. The CDR3 covers 14 residues. V was trimmed by 6 bases and J by 4 bases, leaving 15 bases between them.

V and J are TRBV7-3 and TRBJ2-5; the match to TRBD2 covers 10 bases. Trimming took 1 base from V and 2 from J; bases not matched to a gene: 4. Germline V lookup: CDR1 SGHTA, CDR2 FQGTGA. CDR3 length: 16 amino acids. CDR3 DNA: TGTGCCAGCAGCTTAAAAGCGGGAGGGGTACAAGAGACCCAGTACTTC. Its translation: CASSLKAGGVQETQYF.

The V call is TRBV6-5, the J call TRBJ2-3; 7 bases map to TRBD2. The CDR3 spans 13 residues. V dropped 8 bases and J dropped 1; count of bases not matched to a gene: 3. Germline V gene lookup returns CDR1 MNHEY and CDR2 SVGAGI. This chain's CDR3 is CASERGGTDTQYF. CDR3 nucleotides: TGTGCCAGCGAACGGGGGGGCACAGATACGCAGTATTTT.

This clone was picked up one time. The rearrangement links TRBV7-2 to TRBJ1-1; unclear D gene. The CDR3 runs to 17 residues. V lost 2 bases and J 5 bases, leaving 21 bases between the germline ends. CDR1 and CDR2 (germline): SGHTA, FQGNSA. The CDR3 sequence is CASSLLSGVKSGTEAFF. For the CDR3, the DNA is TGTGCCAGCAGCTTACTATCCGGGGTGAAGAGTGGTACTGAAGCTTTCTTT.

The chain carries TRBV9 and TRBJ2-6, with D maybe TRBD1 (6 bases). Germline V gives CDR1 SGDLS, CDR2 YYNGEE. The ends were cut back, 2 bases at V and 9 bases at J, with 18 bases in the middle. The CDR3 consists of 16 residues. CDR3: CASSVATGVIGNVLTF. CDR3 nucleotide sequence: TGTGCCAGCAGCGTGGCGACAGGTGTTATCGGCAACGTCCTGACTTTC. The variable domain in full, with the rest retrieved from reference TRBV9 and TRBJ2-6, is DSGVTQTPKHLITATGQRVTLRCSPRSGDLSVYWYQQSLDQGLQFLIQYYNGEERAKGNILERFSAQQFPDLHSELNLSSLELGDSALYFCASSVATGVIGNVLTFGAGSRLTVL.

This chain uses TRBV5-1 with TRBJ2-3; D perhaps matches TRBD2 (6 bases). The germline V gene has CDR1 SGHRS and CDR2 YFSETQ. The CDR3 is 14 amino acids. The V gene lost 2 bases and the J gene lost 4 bases, with 11 bases spanning the gap. CDR3 in DNA: TGCGCCAGCAGCTTTAGCGGCCAGCCAGATACGCAGTATTTT. This sequence encodes CASSFSGQPDTQYF.